One sample yielded the 25 T cell receptor beta chains listed below, sequenced in a study of response to subunit inactivated influenza vaccine. TCRdb analysed the RT-PCR reads with MiXCR anew, one entry per CDR3 protein. The profile shows 650,000 to 850,000 distinct CDR3 sequences, more than 11% of them singletons. Source: PBMCs from blood, taken around two weeks before vaccination. The receptors here all came from a man aged 50 to 59 who received an inactivated influenza vaccine.

This clonotype was seen a handful of times. V usage is TRBV4-2 and J usage is TRBJ2-1; 9 nucleotides align to TRBD2. Trimming cost V 3 bases and J 7 bases; bases outside gene matches: 10. In germline, CDR1 is LGHNA, CDR2 YNFKEQ. This CDR3 has 16 residues. CDR3 residues: CASSQDSGSFVNEQFF. The CDR3 DNA is TGTGCCAGCAGCCAGGATAGCGGGAGTTTTGTAAATGAGCAGTTCTTC.

This clonotype has a count of ten or more. V gene TRBV5-1 combines with J gene TRBJ2-5; 13 bases are shared with TRBD2. The trim removed 4 bases at V and 2 bases at J, leaving 5 bases unmatched. Germline assignment: CDR1 SGHRS and CDR2 YFSETQ. This CDR3 is 16 amino acids long. Here the CDR3 DNA reads TGCGCCAGCAGCCCCCCACTAGCGGGGGGGCAAGAGACCCAGTACTTC. As protein: CASSPPLAGGQETQYF.

A few counts support this clonotype. The rearrangement uses TRBV6-1 and TRBJ2-1; D is unclear. Per germline, CDR1 MNHNS and CDR2 SASEGT. The CDR3 loop spans 16 amino acids. Deletions cut 8 bases from V and 4 bases from J, with 21 bases between. CDR3 nucleotides: TGTGCCAGCGTCCCTGACCCGGGCTGGAATTACAATGAGCAGTTCTTC. Amino acids: CASVPDPGWNYNEQFF.

This clonotype was recorded many times. The CDR3 nucleotides are TGTGCCAGCAGTTCCGGGACAGGGATCGGTGGCTACACCTTC. Its protein is CASSSGTGIGGYTF. The chain links TRBV28 to TRBJ1-2, with 9 bases identical to TRBD1. CDR3 length: 14 amino acids. Germline V gene lookup returns CDR1 MDHEN and CDR2 SYDVKM. Losses at the gene ends were 4 bases for V and 7 bases for J; bases not matched to a gene: 7.

This CDR3 reads CASSRRLAGHEQYF. The DNA for the CDR3 is TGTGCCAGCAGCCGCCGCCTAGCGGGACACGAGCAGTACTTC. The chain couples TRBV7-2 to TRBJ2-7; TRBD2 matches 9 bases. The CDR3 runs to 14 residues. Per germline, CDR1 SGHTA and CDR2 FQGNSA. With V trimmed by 5 bases and J by 5 bases, 7 bases remained unmatched.

V and J are TRBV24-1 and TRBJ2-3, with 8 bases matching TRBD2. J was trimmed by 8 bases and V by 11 bases; bases with no gene match: 11. Germline V CDR1 and CDR2: KGHDR, SFDVKD. This CDR3 has 13 amino acids. CDR3 sequence: CAIEAGAHGTQYF. CDR3 sequence (DNA): TGTGCCATAGAAGCGGGAGCGCATGGTACGCAGTATTTT.

This chain joins TRBV7-2 and TRBJ1-3; TRBD1 matches at 7 bases. V lost 4 bases and J lost 8; bases outside the gene matches: 14. The CDR3 is 16 residues long. Germline lookup yields CDR1 SGHTA and CDR2 FQGNSA. The CDR3 reads CASSSSGTALRDTIYF. The DNA for the CDR3 is TGTGCCAGCAGCTCGTCCGGGACAGCTCTCCGGGACACCATATATTTT.

This clonotype was counted many times. The chain couples TRBV12-3 or TRBV12-4 to TRBJ2-1; D unresolved. Between the trimmed V and J ends, which lost 7 bases and 2 bases, there was a span of 18 bases. The CDR3 sequence is 16 residues long. CDR3: CASIRDGGVTYNEQFF. Written as DNA, the CDR3 is TGTGCCAGCATCCGAGACGGCGGTGTCACCTACAATGAGCAGTTCTTC.

This clonotype showed up just a few times. The V call is TRBV2, the J call TRBJ2-3; 13 nucleotides match TRBD2. Germline values: CDR1 SNHLY, CDR2 FYNNEI. This CDR3 contains 16 residues. With 3 bases clipped from V and 2 bases from J, the junction kept 2 bases outside the gene matches. The CDR3 bases are TGTGCCAGCAGTGATGGGACTAGCGGGGTCACAGATACGCAGTATTTT. Protein: CASSDGTSGVTDTQYF.

V gene TRBV5-4 combines with J gene TRBJ1-2; 12 nucleotides match TRBD1. V lost 2 bases to trimming and J lost 7 bases; unmatched junction nucleotides: 6. CDR1 SGHNT and CDR2 YYREEE come from the germline V gene (reference sequence). CDR3 length equals 15 residues. CDR3 in DNA: TGTGCCAGCAGCTTCCCCGGGACAGGGGGCTTTGGCTACACCTTC. Its protein product is CASSFPGTGGFGYTF.

The sample holds many counts of this clonotype. The rearrangement links TRBV6-1 to TRBJ2-1; D is perhaps TRBD1 (7 bases). The CDR3 is 15 residues long. The V gene lost 6 bases and the J gene lost 4 bases, with 16 bases spanning the gap. Germline V gene sequence: CDR1 MNHNS, CDR2 SASEGT. The CDR3 nucleotides are TGTGCCAGCAGCCAATCCCAGGGGGGTTACAATGAGCAGTTCTTC. It translates to CASSQSQGGYNEQFF.

This clonotype came up a few times. This chain joins TRBV12-3 or TRBV12-4 and TRBJ1-1; 9 bases match TRBD1. CDR3 size: 14 residues. The junction had 9 bases not matched to a gene; V was cut back by 7 bases and J by 6 bases. The CDR3 nucleotides read TGTGCCAGCATTCTGACAGGGGGAATCTCTGAAGCTTTCTTT. It codes for CASILTGGISEAFF.

This clonotype was counted a few times. The chain's CDR3 is CASSTESANTGELFF. The CDR3 region has the DNA TGTGCCAGCAGTACGGAGAGCGCGAACACCGGGGAGCTGTTTTTT. This sequence joins TRBV6-1 and TRBJ2-2; D unclear. The V gene lost 5 bases and the J gene lost 0 bases, with 10 bases spanning the gap. The germline gives CDR1 MNHNS, CDR2 SASEGT. The CDR3 length is 15 residues.

This clonotype was picked up many times. The gene calls are TRBV28 and TRBJ2-7; D is uncertain. The germline gives CDR1 MDHEN, CDR2 SYDVKM. Deletions cut 2 bases from V and 7 bases from J, with 12 bases between. This CDR3 has 13 amino acids. CDR3 coding DNA: TGTGCCAGCAGTTTAATGTACTACCCTGAGCAGTACTTC. Encoded protein: CASSLMYYPEQYF.

The CDR3 reads CASSQRDSYSNQPQHF. The CDR3 DNA reads TGCGCCAGCAGCCAACGGGACAGTTATAGCAATCAGCCCCAGCATTTT. V is TRBV4-1 and J is TRBJ1-5; 7 bases line up with TRBD1. V lost 2 bases to trimming and J lost 0 bases; unmatched junction nucleotides: 4. From germline, CDR1 is MGHRA and CDR2 YSYEKL. The CDR3 contains 16 residues.

The genes are TRBV5-5 and TRBJ2-7, with TRBD2 matching over 15 bases. From germline, CDR1 is SGHKS and CDR2 YYEKEE (reference sequence). Trimming removed 3 bases from V and 4 bases from J; junction bases left unmatched: 2. The CDR3 has 15 residues. The DNA for the CDR3 is TGTGCCAGCAGCTGGGGACTAGCGGGAGGTTACGAGCAGTACTTC. It encodes CASSWGLAGGYEQYF. The complete variable domain, with remaining parts taken from reference TRBV5-5 and TRBJ2-7, reads DAGVTQSPTHLIKTRGQQVTLRCSPISGHKSVSWYQQVLGQGPQFIFQYYEKEERGRGNFPDRFSARQFPNYSSELNVNALLLGDSALYLCASSWGLAGGYEQYFGPGTRLTVT.

This clonotype was seen only a few times. The CDR3: CASSLVRGSGELFF. The CDR3 DNA sequence: TGTGCCAGCAGCTTGGTCAGGGGTTCCGGGGAGCTGTTTTTT. The chain employs TRBV7-2 and TRBJ2-2; a weak D match, TRBD1 (6 bases). CDR3 length: 14 amino acids. Germline V gives CDR1 SGHTA, CDR2 FQGNSA. Trimming shortened V by 3 bases and J by 6 bases, and 11 bases separated the two germline ends. The whole variable domain, filled in from reference TRBV7-2 and TRBJ2-2, reads GAGVSQSPSNKVTEKGKDVELRCDPISGHTALYWYRQSLGQGLEFLIYFQGNSAPDKSGLPSDRFSAERTGGSVSTLTIQRTQQEDSAVYLCASSLVRGSGELFFGEGSRLTVL.

The CDR3 loop is CASRPETGKETQYF. The CDR3 coding sequence is TGTGCCAGCAGACCCGAGACAGGGAAAGAGACCCAGTACTTC. The chain combines TRBV7-9 with TRBJ2-5; 7 nucleotides align to TRBD1. The length of the CDR3 is 14 residues. The germline gives CDR1 SEHNR, CDR2 FQNEAQ (reference sequence). The trim removed 6 bases at V and 3 bases at J, leaving 7 bases unmatched.

This clonotype was counted a few times. The rearrangement uses TRBV10-1 and TRBJ2-5, with 9 bases identical to TRBD2. CDR3 length equals 15 residues. Trimming at V came to 3 bases and at J to 1 base, leaving 3 bases not matched to a gene. Germline CDR1 reads WNHNN; CDR2 reads SYGVQD (reference sequence). DNA for the CDR3: TGCGCCAGCAGTGATAGCGGGAGCCTCCAAGAGACCCAGTACTTC. Its protein is CASSDSGSLQETQYF.

The chain links TRBV28 to TRBJ1-2, with unresolved D. Trimming stripped 1 base from V and 8 bases from J, with 11 bases between. Germline V gene sequence: CDR1 MDHEN, CDR2 SYDVKM. The CDR3 runs 13 residues. The chain's CDR3 is CASSLSQAVGYTF. The DNA for the CDR3 is TGTGCCAGCAGTTTATCTCAGGCGGTGGGCTACACCTTC.

This clonotype was observed at least ten times. J is TRBJ1-4 and V is TRBV12-3 or TRBV12-4, with a weak D call TRBD1 (6 bases). The CDR3 runs 13 residues. Trimming stripped 7 bases from V and 8 bases from J, with 14 bases between. CDR3: CASTAGEWEKLFF. CDR3 bases: TGTGCCAGCACCGCAGGGGAATGGGAAAAACTGTTTTTT.

This clonotype was seen only a few times. The V gene is TRBV4-1, the J gene TRBJ2-1; 7 nucleotides match TRBD2. Germline V gene data show CDR1 as MGHRA and CDR2 as YSYEKL. CDR3 length equals 15 residues. Unmatched junction bases numbered 8, after V lost 2 bases and J lost 7 bases. The CDR3 here is CASSQNSGPGNEQFF. CDR3 nucleotide sequence: TGCGCCAGCAGCCAAAATAGCGGGCCGGGGAATGAGCAGTTCTTC.

The chain links TRBV7-9 to TRBJ1-1; D remains unclear. This CDR3 spans 16 amino acids. Germline-derived CDR1 and CDR2 are SEHNR and FQNEAQ (reference sequence). Trimming removed 5 bases from V and 4 bases from J, with 20 bases in between. DNA for the CDR3: TGTGCCAGCAGCCCTCCATCGACGGCGCTGGGCACTGAAGCTTTCTTT. Amino acid sequence: CASSPPSTALGTEAFF.

The chain combines TRBV12-3 or TRBV12-4 with TRBJ2-3; 11 bases are a match to TRBD1. J gave up 3 bases and V 6 bases, and 5 bases lay outside the gene matches. CDR3 length: 15 amino acids. CDR3 region: CASRRGTGGTDTQYF. The CDR3 nucleotides are TGTGCCAGCAGAAGAGGGACAGGGGGGACAGATACGCAGTATTTT.

The chain has TRBV7-6 and TRBJ2-1; 10 nucleotides match TRBD2. The V and J ends lost 1 base and 4 bases, in that order; junction bases with no gene match: 4. Germline loops: CDR1 SGHVS, CDR2 FNYEAQ. The CDR3 extends over 16 amino acids. This chain's CDR3 is CASSLEAAGGYNEQFF. The DNA for the CDR3 is TGTGCCAGCAGCTTAGAAGCAGCGGGAGGGTACAATGAGCAGTTCTTC.